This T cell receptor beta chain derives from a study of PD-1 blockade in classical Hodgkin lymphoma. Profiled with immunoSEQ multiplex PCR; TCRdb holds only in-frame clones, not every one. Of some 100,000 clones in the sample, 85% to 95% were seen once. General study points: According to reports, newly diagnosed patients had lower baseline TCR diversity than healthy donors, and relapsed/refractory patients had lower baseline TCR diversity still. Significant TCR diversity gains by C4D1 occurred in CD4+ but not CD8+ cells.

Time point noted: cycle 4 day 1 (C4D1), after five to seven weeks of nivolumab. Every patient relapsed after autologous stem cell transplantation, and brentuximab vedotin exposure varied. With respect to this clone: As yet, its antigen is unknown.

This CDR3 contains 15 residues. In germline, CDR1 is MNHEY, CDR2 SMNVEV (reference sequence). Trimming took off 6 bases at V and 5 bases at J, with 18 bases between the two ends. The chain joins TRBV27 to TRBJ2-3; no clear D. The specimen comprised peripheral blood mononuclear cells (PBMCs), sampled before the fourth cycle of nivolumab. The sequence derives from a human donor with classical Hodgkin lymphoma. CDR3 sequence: CASSSYYPQRDTQYF. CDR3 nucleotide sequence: TGTGCCAGCAGCTCATATTACCCGCAGAGAGATACGCAGTATTTT.